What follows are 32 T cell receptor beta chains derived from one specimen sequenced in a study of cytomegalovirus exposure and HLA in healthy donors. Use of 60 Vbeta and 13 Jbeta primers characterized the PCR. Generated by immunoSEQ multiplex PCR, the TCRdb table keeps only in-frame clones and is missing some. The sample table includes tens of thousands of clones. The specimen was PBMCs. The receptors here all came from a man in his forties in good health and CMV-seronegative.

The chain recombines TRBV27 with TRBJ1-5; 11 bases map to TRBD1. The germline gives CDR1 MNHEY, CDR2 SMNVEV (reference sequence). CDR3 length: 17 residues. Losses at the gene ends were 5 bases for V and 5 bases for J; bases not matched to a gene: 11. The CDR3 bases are TGTGCCAGCAGTCGGACAGGGGGCGCCAGGTTGGATCAGCCCCAGCATTTT. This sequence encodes CASSRTGGARLDQPQHF.

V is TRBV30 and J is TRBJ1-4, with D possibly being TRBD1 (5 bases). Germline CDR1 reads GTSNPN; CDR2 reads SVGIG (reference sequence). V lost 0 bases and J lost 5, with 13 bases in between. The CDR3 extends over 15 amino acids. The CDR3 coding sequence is TGTGCCTGGAGTGTTGGGGCAGGCAGAAATGAAAAACTGTTTTTT. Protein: CAWSVGAGRNEKLFF. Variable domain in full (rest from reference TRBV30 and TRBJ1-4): SQTIHQWPATLVQPVGSPLSLECTVEGTSNPNLYWYRQAAGRGLQLLFYSVGIGQISSEVPQNLSASRPQDRQFILSSKKLLLSDSGFYLCAWSVGAGRNEKLFFGSGTQLSVL.

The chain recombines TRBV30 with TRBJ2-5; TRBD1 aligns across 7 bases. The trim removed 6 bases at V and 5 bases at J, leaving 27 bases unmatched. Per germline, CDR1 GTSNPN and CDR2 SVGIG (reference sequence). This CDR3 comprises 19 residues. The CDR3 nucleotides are TGTGCCTGCTCCCGCCCGATAGGGGGCAGTCTTAGTAGTGGGGAGACCCAGTACTTC. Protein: CACSRPIGGSLSSGETQYF. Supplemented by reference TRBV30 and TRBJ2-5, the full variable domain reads SQTIHQWPATLVQPVGSPLSLECTVEGTSNPNLYWYRQAAGRGLQLLFYSVGIGQISSEVPQNLSASRPQDRQFILSSKKLLLSDSGFYLCACSRPIGGSLSSGETQYFGPGTRLLVL.

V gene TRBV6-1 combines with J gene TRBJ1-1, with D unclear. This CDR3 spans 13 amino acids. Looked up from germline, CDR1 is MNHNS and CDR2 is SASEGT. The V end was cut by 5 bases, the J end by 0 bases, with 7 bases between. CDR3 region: CASSFSMNTEAFF. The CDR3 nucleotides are TGTGCCAGCAGTTTCTCTATGAACACTGAAGCTTTCTTT.

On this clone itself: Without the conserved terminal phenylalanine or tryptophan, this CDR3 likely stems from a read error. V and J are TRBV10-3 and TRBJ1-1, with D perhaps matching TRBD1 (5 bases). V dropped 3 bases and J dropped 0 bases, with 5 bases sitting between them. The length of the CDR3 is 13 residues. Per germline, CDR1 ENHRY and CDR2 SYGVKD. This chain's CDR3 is CAISDRVNTEAFS. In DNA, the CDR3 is TGTGCCATCAGTGACAGGGTGAACACTGAAGCTTTCTCT.

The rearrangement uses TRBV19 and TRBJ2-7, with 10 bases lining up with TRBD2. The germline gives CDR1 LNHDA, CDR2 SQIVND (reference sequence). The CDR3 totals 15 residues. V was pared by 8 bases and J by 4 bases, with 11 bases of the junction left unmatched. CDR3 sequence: CASGTSVTGSYEQYF. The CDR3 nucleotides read TGTGCCAGTGGGACTAGCGTTACGGGGAGTTACGAGCAGTACTTC.

In DNA form, the CDR3 reads TGTGCCAGCAGCCCGGGGCGCAGGGGGCTTAACGAGCAGTACTTC. This codes for CASSPGRRGLNEQYF. This rearrangement joins TRBV7-9 to TRBJ2-7; the match to TRBD1 covers 8 bases. With V trimmed by 5 bases and J by 5 bases, 11 bases remained unmatched. In germline, CDR1 is SEHNR, CDR2 FQNEAQ (reference sequence). The CDR3 has 15 residues.

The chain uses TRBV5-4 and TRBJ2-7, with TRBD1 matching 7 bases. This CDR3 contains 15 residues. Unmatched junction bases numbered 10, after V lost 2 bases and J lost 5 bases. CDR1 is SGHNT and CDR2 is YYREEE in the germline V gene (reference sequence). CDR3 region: CASSLDYGTADEQYF. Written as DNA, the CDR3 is TGTGCCAGCAGCTTAGATTACGGGACAGCCGACGAGCAGTACTTC.

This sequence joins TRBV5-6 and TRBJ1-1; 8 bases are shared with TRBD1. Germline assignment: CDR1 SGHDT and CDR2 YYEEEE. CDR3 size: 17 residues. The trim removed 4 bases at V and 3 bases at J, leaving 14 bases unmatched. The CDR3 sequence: CASSDRTGGDLDTEAFF. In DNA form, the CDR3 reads TGTGCCAGCAGCGACCGAACAGGGGGTGACTTGGACACTGAAGCTTTCTTT.

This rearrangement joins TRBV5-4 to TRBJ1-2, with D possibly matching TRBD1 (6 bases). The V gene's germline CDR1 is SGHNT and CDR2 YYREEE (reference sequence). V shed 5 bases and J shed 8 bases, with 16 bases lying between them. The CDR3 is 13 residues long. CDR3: CASRSTGQGGYTF. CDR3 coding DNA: TGTGCCAGCAGGTCGACAGGCCAGGGGGGCTACACCTTC.

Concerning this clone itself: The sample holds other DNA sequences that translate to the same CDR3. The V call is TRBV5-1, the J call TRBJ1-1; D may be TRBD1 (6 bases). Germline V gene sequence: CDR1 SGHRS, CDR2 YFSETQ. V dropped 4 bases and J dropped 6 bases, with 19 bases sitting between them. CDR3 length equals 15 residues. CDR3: CASSNTGKGSAEAFF. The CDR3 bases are TGCGCCAGCAGCAACACAGGGAAGGGGTCTGCTGAAGCTTTCTTT.

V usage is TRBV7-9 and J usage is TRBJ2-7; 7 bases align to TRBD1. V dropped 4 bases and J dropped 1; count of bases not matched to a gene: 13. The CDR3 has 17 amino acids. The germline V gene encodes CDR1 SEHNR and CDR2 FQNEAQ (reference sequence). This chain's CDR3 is CASSSTPTGMRSYEQYF. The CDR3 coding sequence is TGTGCCAGCAGCTCGACCCCGACAGGGATGAGATCCTACGAGCAGTACTTC.

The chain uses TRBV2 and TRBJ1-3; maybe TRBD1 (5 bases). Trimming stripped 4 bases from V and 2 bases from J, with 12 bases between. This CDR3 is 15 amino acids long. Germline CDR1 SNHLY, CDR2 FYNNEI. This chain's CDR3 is CASSGVRVTGNTIYF. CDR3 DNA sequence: TGTGCCAGCAGTGGTGTCAGGGTAACTGGAAACACCATATATTTT.

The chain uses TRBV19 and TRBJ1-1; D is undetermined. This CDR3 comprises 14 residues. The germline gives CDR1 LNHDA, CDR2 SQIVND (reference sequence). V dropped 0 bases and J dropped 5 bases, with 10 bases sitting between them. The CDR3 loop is CASSIDGEDTEAFF. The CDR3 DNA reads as TGTGCCAGTAGTATAGACGGAGAGGATACTGAAGCTTTCTTT.

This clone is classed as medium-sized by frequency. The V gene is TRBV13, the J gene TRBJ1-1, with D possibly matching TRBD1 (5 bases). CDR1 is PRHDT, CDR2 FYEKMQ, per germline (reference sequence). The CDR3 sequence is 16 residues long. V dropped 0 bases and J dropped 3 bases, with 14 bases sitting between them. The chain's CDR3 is CASSLGAGVEDTEAFF. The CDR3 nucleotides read TGTGCCAGCAGCTTAGGTGCGGGGGTAGAGGACACTGAAGCTTTCTTT.

Here the CDR3 reads CASSLRRGVGEQYF. DNA of the CDR3: TGTGCCAGCAGTCTACGCAGGGGGGTCGGAGAGCAGTACTTC. V gene TRBV27 combines with J gene TRBJ2-7; D is possibly TRBD1 (7 bases). The germline V gene has CDR1 MNHEY and CDR2 SMNVEV (reference sequence). V gave up 5 bases and J gave up 7 bases, with 18 bases separating them. CDR3 size: 14 residues.

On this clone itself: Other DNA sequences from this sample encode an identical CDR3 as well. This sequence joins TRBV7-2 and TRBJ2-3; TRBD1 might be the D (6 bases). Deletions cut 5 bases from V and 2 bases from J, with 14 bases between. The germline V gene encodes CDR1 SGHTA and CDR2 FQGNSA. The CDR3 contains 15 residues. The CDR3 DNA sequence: TGTGCCAGCAGCCTCCGTAGGGGGTCCACAGATACGCAGTATTTT. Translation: CASSLRRGSTDTQYF.

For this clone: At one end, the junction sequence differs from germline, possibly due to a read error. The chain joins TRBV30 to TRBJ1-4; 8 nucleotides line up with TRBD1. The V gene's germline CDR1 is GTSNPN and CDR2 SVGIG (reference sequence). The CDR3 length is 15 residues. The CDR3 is CAGSELQGGEEKLFF. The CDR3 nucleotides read TGCGCCGGGAGCGAACTACAGGGGGGAGAAGAAAAACTGTTTTTT.

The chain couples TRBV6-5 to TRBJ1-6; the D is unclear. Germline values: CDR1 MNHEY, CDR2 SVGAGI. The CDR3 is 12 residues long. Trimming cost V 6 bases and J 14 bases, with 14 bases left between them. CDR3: CASRNTQFTLHF. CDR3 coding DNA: TGTGCCAGCAGAAACACACAGTTCACCCTCCACTTT.

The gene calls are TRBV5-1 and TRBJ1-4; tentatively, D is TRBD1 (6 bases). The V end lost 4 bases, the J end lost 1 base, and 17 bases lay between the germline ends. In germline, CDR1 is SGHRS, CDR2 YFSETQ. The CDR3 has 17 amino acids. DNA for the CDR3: TGCGCCAGCAGCACAGCAGGACAGAGCTTAACTAATGAAAAACTGTTTTTT. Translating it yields CASSTAGQSLTNEKLFF.

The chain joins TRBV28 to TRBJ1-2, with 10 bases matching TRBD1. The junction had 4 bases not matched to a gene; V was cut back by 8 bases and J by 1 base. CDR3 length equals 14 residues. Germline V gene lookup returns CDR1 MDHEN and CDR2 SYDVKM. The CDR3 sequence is CASLRTGGNYGYTF. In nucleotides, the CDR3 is TGTGCCAGCCTCCGGACAGGGGGTAACTATGGCTACACCTTC.

CDR3 DNA sequence: TGTGCCTGGAGTCGAGGCTTATCTCGAGAGACCCAGTACTTC. It yields the protein CAWSRGLSRETQYF. V usage is TRBV30 and J usage is TRBJ2-5; D is ambiguous. The germline gives CDR1 GTSNPN, CDR2 SVGIG (reference sequence). This CDR3 is 14 amino acids long. Trimming cost V 2 bases and J 4 bases, with 14 bases left between them.

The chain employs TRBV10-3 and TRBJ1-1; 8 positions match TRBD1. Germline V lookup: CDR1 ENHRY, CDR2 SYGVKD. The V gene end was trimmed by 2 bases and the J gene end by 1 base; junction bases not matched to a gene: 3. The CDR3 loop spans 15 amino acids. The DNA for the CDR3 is TGTGCCATCAGTGAGCAGGGGGCCGAGAACACTGAAGCTTTCTTT. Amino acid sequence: CAISEQGAENTEAFF.

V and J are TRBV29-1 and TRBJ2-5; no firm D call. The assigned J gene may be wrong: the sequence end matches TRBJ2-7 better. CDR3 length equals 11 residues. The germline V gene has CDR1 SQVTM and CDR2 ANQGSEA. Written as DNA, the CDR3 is TGCAGCGTTGGTCGTGCCTACGAGCAGTACTTC. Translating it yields CSVGRAYEQYF.

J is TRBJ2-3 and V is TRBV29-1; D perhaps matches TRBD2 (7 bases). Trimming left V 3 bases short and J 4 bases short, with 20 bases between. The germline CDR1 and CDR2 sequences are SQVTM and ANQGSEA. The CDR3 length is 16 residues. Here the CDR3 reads CSVEGWGGRSPDTQYF. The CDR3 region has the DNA TGCAGCGTTGAGGGTTGGGGGGGGCGCAGCCCAGATACGCAGTATTTT.

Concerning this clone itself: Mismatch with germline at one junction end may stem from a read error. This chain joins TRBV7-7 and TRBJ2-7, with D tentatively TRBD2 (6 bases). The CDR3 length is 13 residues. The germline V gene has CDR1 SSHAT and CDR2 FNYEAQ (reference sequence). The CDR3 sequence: CASSLAAPYEQYF. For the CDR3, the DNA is TGTGCTAGCAGCTTAGCGGCTCCCTACGAGCAGTACTTC.

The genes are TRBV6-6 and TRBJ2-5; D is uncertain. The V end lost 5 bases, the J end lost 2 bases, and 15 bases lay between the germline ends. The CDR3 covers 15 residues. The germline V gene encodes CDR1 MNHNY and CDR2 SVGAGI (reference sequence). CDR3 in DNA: TGTGCCAGCAGTCACCTCCACGGTACGCAAGAGACCCAGTACTTC. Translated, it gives CASSHLHGTQETQYF.

CDR3 sequence (DNA): TGTGCCAGCAGCTTAGTGTACAGGGGGCAAGATGGCTACACCTTC. This encodes CASSLVYRGQDGYTF. The chain uses TRBV7-9 and TRBJ1-2; 9 bases align to TRBD1. V trimming: 1 base; J trimming: 6 bases; junction bases outside the gene matches: 6. Per germline, CDR1 SEHNR and CDR2 FQNEAQ (reference sequence). The CDR3 runs to 15 residues.

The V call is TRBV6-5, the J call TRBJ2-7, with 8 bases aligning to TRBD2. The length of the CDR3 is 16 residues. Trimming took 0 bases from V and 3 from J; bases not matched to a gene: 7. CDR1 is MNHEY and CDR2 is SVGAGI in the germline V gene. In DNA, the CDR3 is TGTGCCAGCAGTTACTCGCCGGGGGGGTCCTACTACGAGCAGTACTTC. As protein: CASSYSPGGSYYEQYF.

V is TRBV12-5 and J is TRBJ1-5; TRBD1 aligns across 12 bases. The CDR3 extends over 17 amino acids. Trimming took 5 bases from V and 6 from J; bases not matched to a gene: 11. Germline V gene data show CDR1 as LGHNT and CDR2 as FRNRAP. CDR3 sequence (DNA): TGTGCTAGTGGTCTGGGGACAGGGGGCGAAGGGAGTCAGCCCCAGCATTTT. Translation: CASGLGTGGEGSQPQHF.

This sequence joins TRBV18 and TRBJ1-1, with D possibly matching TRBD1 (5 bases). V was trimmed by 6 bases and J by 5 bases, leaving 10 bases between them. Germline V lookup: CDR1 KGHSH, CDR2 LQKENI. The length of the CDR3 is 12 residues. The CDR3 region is CASSLKGTEAFF. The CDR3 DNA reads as TGTGCCAGCTCGCTGAAGGGGACTGAAGCTTTCTTT.

CDR3 region: CASSSTGGYGSPLHF. As DNA, the CDR3 is TGTGCCAGCAGTTCGACAGGGGGATATGGTTCACCCCTCCACTTT. V is TRBV6-1 and J is TRBJ1-6, with TRBD1 identical over 9 bases. The germline V gene has CDR1 MNHNS and CDR2 SASEGT. The trim removed 5 bases at V and 9 bases at J, leaving 8 bases unmatched. CDR3 length: 15 residues.